A selection of T cell receptor beta chains follows, all from one sample in a study of Graves' ophthalmopathy and Graves' hyperthyroidism. TCRdb independently ran MiXCR on the multiplex PCR reads; one entry per CDR3 protein. The sample has about 620,000 distinct CDR3 sequences, 22% seen once. The source material was peripheral blood. The receptors were gathered from a woman aged 18-29 years with stable Graves' hyperthyroidism. Some clones in this sample may be carry-over from other donors' samples. The CDR3 runs from the conserved cysteine through the conserved F or W. Each record gives: V gene, D gene, clone size, J gene, CDR3 protein, CDR3 DNA. D genes are given only for firm matches. Only some rows state a clone size, as once, few, many or a class for expanded clones.

>TRBV30|NA|NA|TRBJ2-7
CAWSVPYEQYF
TGTGCCTGGAGTGTCCCCTACGAGCAGTACTTC
>TRBV20-1|NA|many|TRBJ1-1
CSAPDGTNTEAFF
TGCAGTGCCCCGGACGGTACGAACACTGAAGCTTTCTTT
>TRBV11-1|TRBD2|many|TRBJ2-7
CASSVTIAGGPYEQYF
TGTGCCAGCAGCGTAACAATAGCGGGAGGGCCATATGAGCAGTACTTC
>TRBV11-1|TRBD1|few|TRBJ2-6
CASSPRDRGQSGANVLTF
TGTGCCAGCAGCCCCCGGGACAGGGGGCAGAGTGGGGCCAACGTCCTGACTTTC
>TRBV10-3|NA|once|TRBJ1-5
CATKRDYTGPDQPQHF
TGTGCCACCAAGAGAGACTATACAGGGCCCGATCAGCCCCAGCATTTT
>TRBV29-1|NA|many|TRBJ2-7
CSVEPLQGGSYEQYF
TGCAGCGTTGAACCATTACAGGGAGGTTCCTACGAGCAGTACTTC
>TRBV30|NA|many|TRBJ2-7
CAWSVSRLEQYF
TGTGCCTGGAGTGTATCCAGACTAGAGCAGTACTTC
>TRBV6-1|NA|many|TRBJ2-7
CATSRGPYEQYF
TGTGCCACCTCTAGAGGGCCCTACGAGCAGTACTTC
>TRBV12-3/TRBV12-4|NA|many|TRBJ2-7
CASSLGTPYEQYF
TGTGCCAGCAGTTTAGGGACCCCCTACGAGCAGTACTTC
>TRBV9|TRBD2|NA|TRBJ2-7
CASSVEVGGLTSGSFYEQYF
TGTGCCAGCAGCGTAGAGGTGGGGGGCTTGACTAGCGGGAGTTTTTACGAGCAGTACTTC
>TRBV12-3/TRBV12-4|NA|NA|TRBJ1-5
CASSLGGGQTRAQPQHF
TGTGCCAGCAGTTTAGGAGGGGGGCAGACTAGGGCTCAGCCCCAGCATTTT
>TRBV5-1|TRBD1|many|TRBJ2-2
CASSLTTGVDTGELFF
TGCGCCAGCAGCTTAACGACAGGGGTGGACACCGGGGAGCTGTTTTTT
>TRBV5-5|NA|many|TRBJ1-3
CASSVRTLPFGNTIYF
TGTGCCAGCAGCGTAAGGACACTTCCATTTGGAAACACCATATATTTT
>TRBV30|NA|many|TRBJ2-2
CAWSTHLSGELFF
TGTGCCTGGAGTACCCATCTGTCCGGGGAGCTGTTTTTT
>TRBV7-2|NA|few|TRBJ2-7
CASSLVFDEQYF
TGTGCCAGCAGCTTAGTTTTTGACGAGCAGTACTTC
>TRBV10-3|TRBD1|NA|TRBJ2-7
CAISDQGAYEQYF
TGTGCCATCAGTGATCAGGGGGCCTACGAGCAGTACTTC
>TRBV15|NA|NA|TRBJ1-3
CATRGEGGSGNTIYF
TGTGCCACCAGGGGCGAGGGAGGCTCTGGAAACACCATATATTTT
>TRBV7-2|NA|many|TRBJ2-7
CASSPTRVGEQYF
TGTGCCAGCAGCCCTACCAGGGTTGGCGAGCAGTACTTC
>TRBV6-5|NA|few|TRBJ1-1
CASQRHLNTEAFF
TGTGCCAGCCAGAGACACTTGAACACTGAAGCTTTCTTT
>TRBV12-3/TRBV12-4|NA|many|TRBJ1-5
CASIRGAGQPQHF
TGTGCCAGCATTAGGGGCGCGGGGCAGCCCCAGCATTTT
>TRBV15|NA|many|TRBJ1-2
CATSRGGDDTNYGYTF
TGTGCCACCAGCAGAGGTGGGGACGATACTAACTATGGCTACACCTTC
>TRBV7-3|NA|many|TRBJ2-2
CASSLGVSGELFF
TGTGCCAGCAGCTTGGGGGTTTCCGGGGAGCTGTTTTTT
>TRBV5-1|TRBD1|NA|TRBJ2-7
CASGTGSQNEQYF
TGCGCCAGCGGGACAGGGAGCCAAAACGAGCAGTACTTC
>TRBV27|NA|NA|TRBJ2-7
CASSSWATSSYEQYF
TGTGCCAGCAGCTCGTGGGCAACGAGCTCCTACGAGCAGTACTTC
>TRBV5-1|TRBD1|many|TRBJ1-2
CASSGGRGGYTF
TGCGCCAGCTCAGGGGGCCGGGGTGGCTACACCTTC
>TRBV24-1|NA|few|TRBJ2-7
CATSDTGYEQYF
TGTGCCACCAGTGATACGGGGTACGAGCAGTACTTC
>TRBV2|TRBD2|many|TRBJ2-7
CASSQREIVYEQYF
TGTGCCAGCAGTCAGCGGGAGATTGTCTACGAGCAGTACTTC
>TRBV5-1|NA|NA|TRBJ1-5
CASSLDSGVQPQHF
TGCGCCAGCAGCTTGGATTCGGGGGTCCAGCCCCAGCATTTT
>TRBV30|NA|few|TRBJ1-1
CAWTPVDYEAFF
TGTGCCTGGACCCCCGTAGATTATGAAGCTTTCTTT
>TRBV6-1|NA|many|TRBJ1-5
CASSELPWGIQPQHF
TGTGCCAGCAGTGAACTCCCCTGGGGCATTCAGCCCCAGCATTTT
>TRBV14|NA|many|TRBJ1-2
CASSQEGGLPVYGYTF
TGTGCCAGCAGCCAAGAAGGAGGGCTTCCCGTCTATGGCTACACCTTC
>TRBV28|NA|few|TRBJ1-2
CASSSGAWRAYGYTF
TGTGCCAGCAGTTCCGGGGCGTGGAGGGCCTATGGCTACACCTTC
>TRBV18|NA|many|TRBJ1-1
CASSPARDGAFF
TGTGCCAGCTCACCCGCCCGGGATGGTGCTTTCTTT
>TRBV9|NA|many|TRBJ1-3
CASSVDLSGNTIYF
TGTGCCAGCAGCGTAGACCTCTCTGGAAACACCATATATTTT
>TRBV4-1|NA|many|TRBJ2-5
CASSPRAGRKETQYF
TGCGCCAGCAGCCCTCGGGCAGGGAGGAAAGAGACCCAGTACTTC
>TRBV19|NA|NA|TRBJ2-7
CASSFRDKGYEQYF
TGTGCCAGTAGTTTTCGGGACAAAGGCTACGAGCAGTACTTC
>TRBV7-8|NA|many|TRBJ1-5
CASSLHRDSNQPQHF
TGTGCCAGCAGCTTACACCGGGACAGCAATCAGCCCCAGCATTTT
>TRBV4-1|TRBD2|many|TRBJ2-7
CASSQVRGATYEQYF
TGCGCCAGCAGCCAAGTGCGGGGGGCAACCTACGAGCAGTACTTC
>TRBV6-1|NA|many|TRBJ1-5
CASTLSALNQPQHF
TGTGCCAGCACGCTATCAGCCCTCAATCAGCCCCAGCATTTT
>TRBV19|TRBD1|many|TRBJ2-2
CASGQGTGELFF
TGTGCCAGTGGACAGGGGACCGGGGAGCTGTTTTTT
>TRBV6-1|NA|few|TRBJ2-7
CASRVGFYEQYF
TGTGCCAGCAGAGTGGGATTCTACGAGCAGTACTTC
>TRBV10-3|TRBD2|NA|TRBJ2-7
CAISLTSGRALGNYEQYF
TGTGCCATCAGTTTGACTAGCGGGAGGGCCCTCGGCAACTACGAGCAGTACTTC
>TRBV6-5|NA|many|TRBJ2-5
CASRAGAGRETQYF
TGTGCCAGCAGGGCGGGGGCAGGAAGAGAGACCCAGTACTTC
>TRBV14|NA|NA|TRBJ2-4
CASSKTVKGKNIQYF
TGTGCCAGCAGCAAGACAGTGAAGGGCAAAAACATTCAGTACTTC
>TRBV30|NA|many|TRBJ1-2
CAWSARYGYTF
TGTGCCTGGAGTGCTAGATACGGCTACACCTTC
>TRBV6-2/TRBV6-3|TRBD1|NA|TRBJ1-2
CASSFHRDRGFGYGYTF
TGTGCCAGCAGTTTTCACCGGGACAGGGGTTTTGGCTATGGCTACACCTTC
>TRBV6-1|NA|many|TRBJ1-2
CASSEAYGAYGYTF
TGTGCCAGCAGTGAAGCGTACGGGGCCTATGGCTACACCTTC
>TRBV12-3/TRBV12-4|NA|many|TRBJ2-1
CASSTTGGPLYNEQFF
TGTGCCAGCAGCACAACCGGGGGGCCTCTCTACAATGAGCAGTTCTTC
>TRBV10-3|NA|many|TRBJ1-3
CAISEGDTGNTIYF
TGTGCCATCAGTGAGGGGGACACTGGAAACACCATATATTTT
>TRBV28|TRBD2|many|TRBJ2-5
CASSFQPSMLAGVETQYF
TGTGCCAGCAGTTTCCAACCCAGTATGCTAGCGGGAGTTGAGACCCAGTACTTC
>TRBV7-2|TRBD2|many|TRBJ2-7
CASRGLAEDEQYF
TGTGCCAGCAGAGGACTAGCGGAGGACGAGCAGTACTTC
>TRBV28|NA|NA|TRBJ1-5
CASTPFGGGNQPQHF
TGTGCCAGCACCCCGTTCGGGGGAGGCAATCAGCCCCAGCATTTT
>TRBV19|NA|many|TRBJ1-1
CASSKLSGATEAFF
TGTGCCAGTAGTAAGCTGTCAGGGGCCACTGAAGCTTTCTTT
>TRBV7-2|NA|NA|TRBJ2-7
CASSHSRVGYEQYF
TGTGCCAGCAGCCATTCTAGGGTGGGCTACGAGCAGTACTTC
>TRBV4-1|NA|NA|TRBJ2-7
CASSLDFLRSYEQYF
TGCGCCAGCAGCCTCGACTTCCTCAGGTCCTACGAGCAGTACTTC
>TRBV9|NA|few|TRBJ2-2
CASSNRDSGTGTGELFF
TGTGCCAGCAGCAACCGGGACAGCGGGACGGGCACCGGGGAGCTGTTTTTT
>TRBV5-1|NA|few|TRBJ2-7
CASSLVGTGRGLGSYEQYF
TGCGCCAGCAGCTTGGTCGGGACAGGGAGGGGACTAGGCTCCTACGAGCAGTACTTC
>TRBV6-2/TRBV6-3|NA|many|TRBJ1-2
CASSYSNSAYGYTF
TGTGCCAGCAGTTATTCCAACAGCGCGTATGGCTACACCTTC
>TRBV6-1|TRBD2|NA|TRBJ2-7
CASRLGLAATYEQYF
TGTGCCAGCAGGCTGGGACTAGCGGCGACGTACGAGCAGTACTTC